This TCR beta chain emerged from a study of shared clonotypes between healthy human individuals. Points from the study as a whole: Non-shared clonotypes had lower generation probabilities than clonotypes shared by all four sorted-subset donors. Sorted-subset sequencing, rarefaction showed, was incomplete despite large depth.

On sorted subsets, replicate PCRs used about 200 ng DNA, or about 30,000 T cell genomes. TCRdb keeps only in-frame clones here, not all; method: immunoSEQ multiplex PCR. The sample includes about 680,000 clones, 60% to 75% of them seen just once. Details on this clone: Its antigen is not identified.

V shed 7 bases and J shed 8 bases, with 11 bases lying between them. CDR3 size: 11 residues. From germline, CDR1 is MDHEN and CDR2 SYDVKM. The chain employs TRBV28 and TRBJ1-2; maybe TRBD1 (5 bases). The sequencing sample was made of memory CD4+ T cells sorted from blood. Noted subset: CD45RA-negative fraction. This TCR was sampled from a woman under 40 in good health. The CDR3 DNA reads TGTGCCAGCAAGGGGATTAGGGGCTACACCTTC. Protein product: CASKGIRGYTF.